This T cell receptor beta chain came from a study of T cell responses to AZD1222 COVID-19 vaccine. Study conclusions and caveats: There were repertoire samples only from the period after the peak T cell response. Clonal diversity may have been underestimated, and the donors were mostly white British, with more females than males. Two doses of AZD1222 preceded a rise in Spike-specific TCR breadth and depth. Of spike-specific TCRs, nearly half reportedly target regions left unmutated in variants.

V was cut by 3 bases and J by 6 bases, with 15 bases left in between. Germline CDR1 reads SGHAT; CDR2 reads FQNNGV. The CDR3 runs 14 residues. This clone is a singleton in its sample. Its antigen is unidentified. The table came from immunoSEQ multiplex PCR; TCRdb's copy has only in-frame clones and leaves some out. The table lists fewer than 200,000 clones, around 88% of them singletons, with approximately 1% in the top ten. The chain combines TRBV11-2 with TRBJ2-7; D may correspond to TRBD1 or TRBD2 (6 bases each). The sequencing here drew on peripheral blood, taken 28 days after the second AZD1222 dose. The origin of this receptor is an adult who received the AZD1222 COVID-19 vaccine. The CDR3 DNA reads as TGTGCCAGCAGCTTGGAGAGGGGGGCCCTCGAGCAGTACTTC. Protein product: CASSLERGALEQYF.